This T cell receptor (beta chain) is drawn from a study of blood T cells in healthy people across ages. The germline CDR1 and CDR2 sequences are MNHNS and SASEGT. CDR3 length: 15 residues. The V end lost 4 bases, the J end lost 4 bases, and 14 bases lay between the germline ends. Primed by a sample-barcoded 5' primer and a J-beta primer mix, a second PCR proceeded for roughly 7 to 11 cycles. Each CDR3 protein gets one entry after TCRdb re-called the 5' RACE reads with MiXCR. Of roughly 410,000 distinct CDR3 sequences detected, approximately 51% appear once; the ten largest clones hold approximately 51%. As to this clonotype: A read error may explain this, as a much larger clone is one base away.

This rearrangement joins TRBV6-1 to TRBJ1-5, with D perhaps matching TRBD1 (5 bases). This TCR was recovered from a man aged 60 to 69 in good health. Sequencing was carried out using blood. The CDR3 bases are TGTGCCAGCAGTGGAGGGCAGGGAATGAATCAGCCCCAGCATTTT. Protein sequence: CASSGGQGMNQPQHF.